The 2 T cell receptor beta chains listed next were all sequenced from one sample in a study of T cell responses to AZD1222 COVID-19 vaccine. Only in-frame clones appear in the TCRdb table, and some are missing; sequencing was by immunoSEQ multiplex PCR. This table holds 80,000 or so clones, over 80% found once. Sequencing was performed on peripheral blood, taken on day 0 of AZD1222 vaccination. The receptors derive from an adult in good health.

This chain connects TRBV11-2 to TRBJ1-3; 8 positions agree with TRBD1. Germline-derived CDR1 and CDR2 are SGHAT and FQNNGV. V gave up 5 bases and J gave up 0 bases; unmatched junction bases: 9. The CDR3 runs 17 residues. CDR3 sequence reads: CASSRDRRSSSGNTIYF. The CDR3 DNA follows: TGTGCCAGCAGCCGGGACAGGAGATCCTCCTCTGGAAACACCATATATTTT.

This clone has more than one count but fewer than ten. This CDR3 is CASSQESRRIPEAFF. CDR3 in DNA: TGTGCCAGCAGCCAAGAGAGCAGGAGGATACCTGAAGCTTTCTTT. The chain is built from TRBV3-1 (or the pseudogene TRBV3-2) and TRBJ1-1, with no clear D. Trimming left V 0 bases short and J 6 bases short, with 14 bases between. CDR3 length: 15 residues. Per germline, CDR1 LGHDT and CDR2 YNNKEL (reference sequence).